This T cell receptor beta chain was recovered during a study of CD8 T cells in ankylosing spondylitis. The study, taken as a whole, reports: Researchers reportedly found disease-linked clones significantly enriched in matched ankylosing spondylitis synovial fluid. Earlier reports found some motif variants in synovial fluid and blood in reactive arthritis.

Researchers built TCR beta libraries using quantitative 5'-RACE with molecular barcodes. TCRdb analysed the 5' RACE reads with MiXCR anew, one entry per CDR3 protein. The data contain around 100,000 distinct CDR3 sequences, 24% of them seen just once; the ten biggest clones take up approximately 13%. This clonotype showed up many times. The antigen is not known. The CDR3 contains 14 residues. Germline V gene sequence: CDR1 LGHDT, CDR2 YNNKEL (reference sequence). Deletions cut 0 bases from V and 6 bases from J, with 11 bases between. The rearrangement joins TRBV3-1 to TRBJ1-1; maybe TRBD1 (6 bases). The sequencing sample was made of synovial fluid, either unsorted or a sorted T cell fraction (not recorded which). The TCR originated in a male donor with ankylosing spondylitis. The CDR3 DNA sequence: TGTGCCAGCAGCCAAGACGACACAGGGCCTGAAGCTTTCTTT. It encodes CASSQDDTGPEAFF.